These 8 T cell receptor beta chains came from one sample sequenced in a study of T cells after yellow fever vaccination. TCRdb re-called the 5' RACE reads with MiXCR, one entry per CDR3 protein. The sample holds some 420,000 distinct CDR3 sequences, around 20% seen once. This material consisted of PBMCs, taken before the yellow fever booster vaccination. The receptors stem from a man between 18 and 29 years old who received the YFV17D yellow fever vaccine.

This clonotype was recorded a few times. DNA of the CDR3: TGCAGTGCTAGAGTAACGTCTGGGGGCACAGATACGCAGTATTTT. Its protein product is CSARVTSGGTDTQYF. The chain is built from TRBV20-1 and TRBJ2-3; no clear D. This CDR3 region has 15 residues. The ends were cut back, 1 base at V and 1 base at J, with 12 bases in the middle. CDR1 is DFQATT and CDR2 is SNEGSKA in the germline V gene (reference sequence).

In this sample, this clonotype turned up a few times. The chain employs TRBV5-1 and TRBJ1-2, with D unresolved. This CDR3 comprises 17 residues. Germline CDR1 SGHRS, CDR2 YFSETQ. The V end was cut by 2 bases, the J end by 1 base, with 18 bases between. CDR3 sequence: CASSFSASRDFNYGYTF. The CDR3 DNA reads as TGCGCCAGCAGCTTTTCGGCCAGCAGAGATTTTAACTATGGCTACACCTTC. The variable domain in full, with the rest retrieved from reference TRBV5-1 and TRBJ1-2, is KAGVTQTPRYLIKTRGQQVTLSCSPISGHRSVSWYQQTPGQGLQFLFEYFSETQRNKGNFPGRFSGRQFSNSRSEMNVSTLELGDSALYLCASSFSASRDFNYGYTFGSGTRLTVV.

The chain couples TRBV5-1 to TRBJ2-5; 9 nucleotides match TRBD1. Trimming cost V 3 bases and J 4 bases; bases outside gene matches: 7. Germline loops: CDR1 SGHRS, CDR2 YFSETQ. This CDR3 is built from 15 residues. The CDR3 protein is CASSWTGQGRETQYF. The CDR3 DNA is TGCGCCAGCAGCTGGACGGGACAGGGAAGAGAGACCCAGTACTTC.

The V and J genes are TRBV6-2 or TRBV6-3 and TRBJ1-1; D unresolved. V lost 2 bases, J lost 2 bases, and 12 bases lay in between. The CDR3 consists of 15 residues. The germline CDR1 and CDR2 sequences are MNHEY and SVGEGT. CDR3 residues: CASSYARTGNTEAFF. The CDR3, as DNA: TGTGCCAGCAGTTACGCGAGGACGGGCAACACTGAAGCTTTCTTT.

The gene calls are TRBV20-1 and TRBJ1-1; D possibly corresponds to TRBD1 (6 bases). Per germline, CDR1 DFQATT and CDR2 SNEGSKA (reference sequence). This CDR3 is built from 14 residues. V was trimmed by 0 bases and J by 4 bases, leaving 12 bases between them. The CDR3: CSARDWTAPTEAFF. The CDR3 region has the DNA TGCAGTGCTAGAGATTGGACAGCGCCCACTGAAGCTTTCTTT.

This chain uses TRBV20-1 with TRBJ1-2; no clear D. Germline CDR1 reads DFQATT; CDR2 reads SNEGSKA (reference sequence). The CDR3 covers 13 residues. V dropped 7 bases and J dropped 4 bases, with 16 bases sitting between them. CDR3 nucleotide sequence: TGCAGTGGCAAACAGCCGCGAGCCTATGGCTACACCTTC. It encodes CSGKQPRAYGYTF.

V is TRBV7-2 and J is TRBJ1-2; the D is unclear. The CDR3 extends over 15 amino acids. CDR1 SGHTA and CDR2 FQGNSA come from the germline V gene. Between the trimmed V and J ends, which lost 5 bases and 2 bases, there was a span of 15 bases. CDR3 residues: CASSRRGVNNYGYTF. CDR3 nucleotide sequence: TGTGCCAGCAGCAGAAGAGGTGTTAACAACTATGGCTACACCTTC.

This sequence joins TRBV28 and TRBJ1-2, with TRBD1 matching 9 bases. Trimming took 6 bases from V and 4 from J; bases not matched to a gene: 12. Germline CDR1 is MDHEN and CDR2 is SYDVKM. There are 16 residues in the CDR3. The CDR3 spells CASSTHGTGLSYGYTF. Written as DNA, the CDR3 is TGTGCCAGCAGCACCCACGGGACAGGGCTTTCCTATGGCTACACCTTC.